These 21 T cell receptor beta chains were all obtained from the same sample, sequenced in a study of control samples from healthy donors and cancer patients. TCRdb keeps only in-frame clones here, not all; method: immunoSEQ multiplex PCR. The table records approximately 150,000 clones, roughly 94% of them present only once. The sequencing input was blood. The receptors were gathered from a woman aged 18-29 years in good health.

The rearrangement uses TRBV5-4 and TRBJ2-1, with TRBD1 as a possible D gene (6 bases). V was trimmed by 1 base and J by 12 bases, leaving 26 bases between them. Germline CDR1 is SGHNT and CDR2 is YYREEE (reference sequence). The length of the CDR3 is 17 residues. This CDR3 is CASSLWGQFGGPPPQFF. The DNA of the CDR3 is TGTGCCAGCAGCTTGTGGGGTCAGTTTGGGGGCCCCCCCCCGCAGTTCTTC. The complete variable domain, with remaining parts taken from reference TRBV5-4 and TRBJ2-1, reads ETGVTQSPTHLIKTRGQQVTLRCSSQSGHNTVSWYQQALGQGPQFIFQYYREEENGRGNFPPRFSGLQFPNYSSELNVNALELDDSALYLCASSLWGQFGGPPPQFFGPGTRLTVL.

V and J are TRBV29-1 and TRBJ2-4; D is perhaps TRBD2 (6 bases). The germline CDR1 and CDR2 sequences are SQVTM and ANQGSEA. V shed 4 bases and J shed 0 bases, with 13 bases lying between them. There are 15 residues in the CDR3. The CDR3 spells CSVGGTGLAKNIQYF. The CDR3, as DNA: TGCAGCGTTGGCGGTACGGGACTAGCCAAAAACATTCAGTACTTC.

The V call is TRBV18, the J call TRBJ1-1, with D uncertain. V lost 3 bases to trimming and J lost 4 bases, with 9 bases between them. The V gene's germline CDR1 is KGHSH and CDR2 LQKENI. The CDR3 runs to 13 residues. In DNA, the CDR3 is TGTGCCAGCTCACCTGTCCCAGCCACTGAAGCTTTCTTT. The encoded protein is CASSPVPATEAFF.

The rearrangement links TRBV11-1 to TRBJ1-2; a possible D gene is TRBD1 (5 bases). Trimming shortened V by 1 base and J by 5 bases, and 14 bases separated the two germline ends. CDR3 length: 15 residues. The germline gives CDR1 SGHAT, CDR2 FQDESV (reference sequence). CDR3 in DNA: TGTGCCAGCAGCTTAGGACGCAGCAGGGAGTATGGCTACACCTTC. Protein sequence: CASSLGRSREYGYTF.

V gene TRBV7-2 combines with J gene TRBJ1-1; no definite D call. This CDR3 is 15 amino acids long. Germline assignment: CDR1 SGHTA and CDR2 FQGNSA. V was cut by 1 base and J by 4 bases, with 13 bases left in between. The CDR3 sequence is CASSLEVAISTEAFF. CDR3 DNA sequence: TGTGCCAGCAGCTTAGAGGTCGCGATTAGCACTGAAGCTTTCTTT.

As DNA, the CDR3 is TGCGCCAGCAGCCAGGGGACTAGCGGTAACACCGGGGAGCTGTTTTTT. Encoded protein: CASSQGTSGNTGELFF. This chain uses TRBV5-1 with TRBJ2-2; 11 nucleotides agree with TRBD2. Per the germline V gene, CDR1 is SGHRS and CDR2 is YFSETQ. V shed 4 bases, J shed 2 bases, and the junction held 4 bases outside the gene matches. The CDR3 covers 16 residues.

CDR3 bases: TGTGCCAGCAGCCCTGTATGGGGAATGAACACTGAAGCTTTCTTT. Encoded protein: CASSPVWGMNTEAFF. V usage is TRBV9 and J usage is TRBJ1-1, with D unresolved. CDR3 length: 15 residues. Trimming removed 4 bases from V and 0 bases from J, with 13 bases in between. The germline CDR1 and CDR2 sequences are SGDLS and YYNGEE.

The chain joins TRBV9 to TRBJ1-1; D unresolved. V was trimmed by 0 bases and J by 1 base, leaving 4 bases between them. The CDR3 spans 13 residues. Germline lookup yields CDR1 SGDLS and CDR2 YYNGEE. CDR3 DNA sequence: TGTGCCAGCAGCGTAGCCTGGAACACTGAAGCTTTCTTT. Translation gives CASSVAWNTEAFF. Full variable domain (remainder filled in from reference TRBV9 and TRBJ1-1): DSGVTQTPKHLITATGQRVTLRCSPRSGDLSVYWYQQSLDQGLQFLIQYYNGEERAKGNILERFSAQQFPDLHSELNLSSLELGDSALYFCASSVAWNTEAFFGQGTRLTVV.

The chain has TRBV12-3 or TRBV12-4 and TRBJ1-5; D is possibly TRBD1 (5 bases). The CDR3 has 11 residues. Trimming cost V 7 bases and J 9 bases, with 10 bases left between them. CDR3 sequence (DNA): TGTGCCAGCACCGACGGGGGGCCCCAGCATTTT. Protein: CASTDGGPQHF.

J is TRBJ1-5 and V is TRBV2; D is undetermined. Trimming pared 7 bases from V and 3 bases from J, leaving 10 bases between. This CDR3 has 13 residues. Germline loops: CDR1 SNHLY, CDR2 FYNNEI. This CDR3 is CASTERVNQPQHF. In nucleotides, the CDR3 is TGTGCCAGCACCGAGAGGGTCAATCAGCCCCAGCATTTT.

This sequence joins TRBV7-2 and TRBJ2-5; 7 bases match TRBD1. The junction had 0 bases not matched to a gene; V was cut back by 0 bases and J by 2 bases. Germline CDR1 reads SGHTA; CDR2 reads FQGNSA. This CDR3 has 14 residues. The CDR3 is CASSLAGQQETQYF. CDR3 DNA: TGTGCCAGCAGCTTAGCGGGACAGCAAGAGACCCAGTACTTC.

Here the CDR3 reads CASKARPFSLWREATDTQYF. CDR3 nucleotide sequence: TGCGCCAGCAAAGCCCGCCCCTTTTCCCTATGGCGGGAGGCCACAGATACGCAGTATTTT. The gene calls are TRBV10-1 and TRBJ2-3; 8 nucleotides match TRBD2. The trim removed 7 bases at V and 2 bases at J, leaving 23 bases unmatched. Germline CDR1 is WNHNN and CDR2 is SYGVQD (reference sequence). This CDR3 region has 20 residues.

The CDR3 here is CASSTSRDTQYF. The CDR3 coding sequence is TGTGCCAGCAGTACAAGTCGAGATACGCAGTATTTT. The V gene is TRBV12-3 or TRBV12-4, the J gene TRBJ2-3, with D unclear. The CDR3 loop spans 12 amino acids. V lost 5 bases to trimming and J lost 5 bases, with 8 bases between them.

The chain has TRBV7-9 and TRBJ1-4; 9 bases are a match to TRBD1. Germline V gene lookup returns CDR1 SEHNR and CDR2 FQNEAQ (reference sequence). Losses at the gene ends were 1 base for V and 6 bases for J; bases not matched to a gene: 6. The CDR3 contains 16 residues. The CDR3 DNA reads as TGTGCCAGCAGCTTAGAGAACAGGGGGCGTTATGAAAAACTGTTTTTT. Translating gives CASSLENRGRYEKLFF. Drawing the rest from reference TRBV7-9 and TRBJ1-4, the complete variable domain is DTGVSQNPRHKITKRGQNVTFRCDPISEHNRLYWYRQTLGQGPEFLTYFQNEAQLEKSRLLSDRFSAERPKGSFSTLEIQRTEQGDSAMYLCASSLENRGRYEKLFFGSGTQLSVL.

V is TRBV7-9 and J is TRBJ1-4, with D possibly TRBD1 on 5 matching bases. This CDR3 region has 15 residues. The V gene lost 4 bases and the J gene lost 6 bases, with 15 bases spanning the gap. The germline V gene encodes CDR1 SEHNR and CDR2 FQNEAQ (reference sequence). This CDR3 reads CASSWRGSADEKLFF. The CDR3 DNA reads TGTGCCAGCAGCTGGCGGGGGTCTGCAGATGAAAAACTGTTTTTT.

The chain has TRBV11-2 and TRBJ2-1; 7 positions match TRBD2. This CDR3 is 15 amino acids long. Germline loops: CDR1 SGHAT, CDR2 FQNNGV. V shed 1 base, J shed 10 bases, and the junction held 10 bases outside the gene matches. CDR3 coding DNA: TGTGCCAGCAGCTTAGTGGACGGGGGGTCCTCGGAGCAGTTCTTC. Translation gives CASSLVDGGSSEQFF.

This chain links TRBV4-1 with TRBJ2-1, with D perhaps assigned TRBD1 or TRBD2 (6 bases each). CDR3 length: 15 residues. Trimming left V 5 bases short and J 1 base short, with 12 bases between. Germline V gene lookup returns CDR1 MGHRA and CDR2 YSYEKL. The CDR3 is CASSRIGGSYNEQFF. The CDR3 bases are TGCGCCAGCAGCAGGATAGGGGGGTCCTACAATGAGCAGTTCTTC.

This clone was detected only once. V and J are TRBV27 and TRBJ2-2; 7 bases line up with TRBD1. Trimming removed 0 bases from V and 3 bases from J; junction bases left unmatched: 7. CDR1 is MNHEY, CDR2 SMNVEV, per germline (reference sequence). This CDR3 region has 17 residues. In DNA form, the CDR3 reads TGTGCCAGCAGTTTATCCGACAGGGAAGCAGACACCGGGGAGCTGTTTTTT. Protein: CASSLSDREADTGELFF.

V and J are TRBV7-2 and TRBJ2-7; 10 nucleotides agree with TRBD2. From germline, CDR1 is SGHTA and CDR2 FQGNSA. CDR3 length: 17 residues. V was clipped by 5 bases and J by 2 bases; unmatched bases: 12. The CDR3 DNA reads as TGTGCCAGCAGCCCAGGACTAGCGGCACTCGTTGCCTACGAGCAGTACTTC. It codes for CASSPGLAALVAYEQYF.

This CDR3 is CASRPGGPNQPQHF. CDR3 sequence (DNA): TGTGCCAGCAGGCCAGGGGGCCCGAATCAGCCCCAGCATTTT. V usage is TRBV7-8 and J usage is TRBJ1-5, with 8 bases fitting TRBD1. This CDR3 contains 14 residues. V dropped 6 bases and J dropped 4; count of bases not matched to a gene: 5. CDR1 and CDR2 from the germline V gene are SGHVS and FQNEAQ.

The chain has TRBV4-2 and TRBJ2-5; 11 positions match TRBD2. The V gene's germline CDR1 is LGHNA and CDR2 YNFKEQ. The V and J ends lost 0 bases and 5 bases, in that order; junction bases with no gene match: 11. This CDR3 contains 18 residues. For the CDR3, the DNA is TGTGCCAGCAGCCAAGAAAACCCGCTAGCGGGAGGAGCGGAGACCCAGTACTTC. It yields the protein CASSQENPLAGGAETQYF.